Listed below are T cell receptor beta chains from one sample, sequenced in a study of T cell changes during pregnancy in multiple sclerosis. Produced via immunoSEQ multiplex PCR; TCRdb's table is partial and in-frame only. The sample has approximately 25,000 clones, 88% seen once. The material was CD4+ T cells from peripheral blood mononuclear cells, obtained in the first trimester of pregnancy. These receptors all come from a female donor in good health, enrolled as a control in a pregnancy study. CDR3s leave out the opening cysteine and the closing phenylalanine or tryptophan. The order of the fields is J gene, clone size, CDR3 length, V gene, CDR3 protein. Expanded clones get a size class; other rows say once, few or many, or leave the size out.

TRBJ1-1 - 13 TRBV25-1 ASSESGTGNTEAF
TRBJ1-5 - 20 TRBV28 ASGFGWVTGPRLLYSNQPQH
TRBJ2-5 - 12 TRBV15 ATSRGAQQETQY
TRBJ2-1 - 9 TRBV2 ASTYSSKQF
TRBJ1-2 - 10 TRBV6-1 ASSDRVQGYT
TRBJ1-5 - 14 TRBV2 ASSEALLGPNQPQH
TRBJ2-5 - 14 TRBV6-6 ASRGGLAGNQETQY
TRBJ1-1 - 13 TRBV19 ASSITRHLNTEAF
TRBJ1-1 - 12 TRBV6-1 ASSEQGLNTEAF
TRBJ1-5 medium-sized 12 TRBV7-9 ASSPQGSNQPQH
TRBJ2-2 - 14 TRBV10-3 AISEFPSTNTGELF
TRBJ2-1 - 11 TRBV15 ATLAGVGNEQF
TRBJ2-2 - 14 TRBV7-2 ASSLGLAGVTGELF
TRBJ2-5 - 16 TRBV21-1 ASSKWRLAERSRETQY
TRBJ2-1 - 13 TRBV11-3 ASSSRFSSYNEQF
TRBJ2-1 - 14 TRBV18 ASSPRGLADYNEQF
TRBJ2-7 - 11 TRBV30 AGTSGGLYEQY
TRBJ1-1 - 14 TRBV28 ASSPRTGRMNTEAF
TRBJ2-1 - 17 TRBV14 ASSQDSGAGGFRFDEQF
TRBJ2-3 - 12 TRBV28 ASTQAGVYDTQY
TRBJ2-7 - 13 TRBV6-1 ASRAGQMIPYEQY
TRBJ1-4 - 15 TRBV30 AWSAQTQGPLITKLF
TRBJ1-1 - 12 TRBV4-1 ASSLTSLATEAF
TRBJ2-3 - 10 TRBV19 ASRGGTDTQY
TRBJ2-3 once 13 TRBV4-2 ASSQDTSRGYTQY
TRBJ1-4 - 13 TRBV5-1 ASSFLAATNEKLF
TRBJ1-2 - 12 TRBV9 ASSPGDGSYGYT
- - 11 TRBV10-2 ASGLAGSYEQY
TRBJ1-2 - 13 TRBV7-9 ASSPPVLRDYGYT